This T cell receptor (beta chain) was profiled in a study of T-cell memory formation after mild COVID-19. Findings and limits, study-wide: Among CD4+ contracting clones, most were CM and EM, and CD8+ ones EMRA. Clones contracting day 15 to 85 were balanced CD4/CD8; later expanders leaned CD4+. A subset of responding clones appeared in pre-infection memory, suggesting cross-reactive memory joined.

The sample holds one count of this clonotype. Its antigen is unknown. Constant-segment primers and 5'RACE yielded cDNA libraries for TCR alpha and TCR beta, each carrying sample barcodes and UMIs. TCRdb reprocessed the 5' RACE reads via MiXCR and lists one record per CDR3 protein. The sample yields approximately 570,000 distinct CDR3 sequences, around 17% seen once. V lost 3 bases and J lost 3; bases outside the gene matches: 9. The CDR3 is made up of 16 amino acids. Germline V lookup: CDR1 LGHDT, CDR2 YNNKEL (reference sequence). This chain uses TRBV3-1 with TRBJ2-5; TRBD1 matches 8 bases. The source material was PBMCs or a T cell subset sorted from them (not recorded which). The receptor comes from an adult woman who had mild COVID-19 (a few samples of this study predate the infection). Cell type and time point are not known. CDR3 protein: CASSQAGQGPKETQYF. The CDR3 DNA reads TGTGCCAGCAGCCAGGCCGGACAGGGACCCAAAGAGACCCAGTACTTC.